This TCR beta chain was obtained from a study of graft-versus-host responses after intestinal transplantation. Whole-study context: Transplantation in recipients was multivisceral, liver-intestinal, or isolated intestinal.

General study results and limits: The highest levels of circulating GvH clones went along with early declines in HvG clones after transplant. GvH clonotypes were identified within recipient marrow, with a subset emerging first in ileum or blood.

This CDR3 spans 15 amino acids. V was cut by 2 bases and J by 0 bases, with 10 bases left in between. Per the germline V gene, CDR1 is SGHVS and CDR2 is FQNEAQ. Produced via immunoSEQ multiplex PCR; TCRdb's table is partial and in-frame only. The sample holds around 130,000 clones; about 92% are singletons and the top ten take over 0.15%. About this clone: Its target is not known.

The sequencing used unstimulated CD4+ T cells sorted from spleen or lymph node cells, collected before intestinal transplant. The V call is TRBV7-8, the J call TRBJ1-1, with D tentatively TRBD1 (6 bases). This receptor was obtained from a human donor who received an intestinal transplant. CDR3 sequence (DNA): TGTGCCAGCAGCTTACGGACAGTCATGAACACTGAAGCTTTCTTT. The encoded protein is CASSLRTVMNTEAFF.